These 11 T cell receptor beta chains came from one sample sequenced in a study of blood T cell repertoires in COVID-19. Assay: immunoSEQ multiplex PCR; the TCRdb copy retains only in-frame clones and omits some. The data contain fewer than 250,000 clones, roughly 83% of them singletons. The specimen was PBMCs or T cells enriched from blood (not recorded which). The receptors come from a woman between 45 and 60 years old who had recovered from COVID-19.

This chain uses TRBV4-1 with TRBJ2-1; D perhaps matches TRBD1 (5 bases). The CDR3 is made up of 17 amino acids. Germline CDR1 is MGHRA and CDR2 is YSYEKL. Trimming took off 1 base at V and 4 bases at J, with 17 bases between the two ends. The CDR3 bases are TGCGCCAGCAGCCAAGGGCTCCGGCAGGGATTTTACAATGAGCAGTTCTTC. This encodes CASSQGLRQGFYNEQFF.

The chain combines TRBV6-5 with TRBJ2-2; weak D call: TRBD1 (6 bases). The V end lost 7 bases, the J end lost 2 bases, and 14 bases lay between the germline ends. The germline V gene encodes CDR1 MNHEY and CDR2 SVGAGI. The length of the CDR3 is 15 residues. The CDR3 loop is CASTTRGINTGELFF. The CDR3 nucleotides are TGTGCCAGCACCACCAGGGGAATAAACACCGGGGAGCTGTTTTTT.

The chain carries TRBV7-2 and TRBJ2-1; the D gene is possibly TRBD2 (6 bases). The CDR3 has 13 amino acids. From germline, CDR1 is SGHTA and CDR2 FQGNSA. V gave up 4 bases and J gave up 8 bases, with 12 bases separating them. For the CDR3, the DNA is TGTGCCAGCAGCTCCGCTAGCGTCGATGAGCAGTTCTTC. This codes for CASSSASVDEQFF.

This chain uses TRBV13 with TRBJ2-2; D uncertain. Trimming left V 2 bases short and J 2 bases short, with 12 bases between. This CDR3 has 16 amino acids. Germline CDR1 reads PRHDT; CDR2 reads FYEKMQ (reference sequence). In DNA, the CDR3 is TGTGCCAGCAGCTTACTTGGCCAGTACAACACCGGGGAGCTGTTTTTT. Translated, it gives CASSLLGQYNTGELFF.

The chain has TRBV5-1 and TRBJ2-1, with 7 bases lining up with TRBD2. J lost 3 bases, V lost 4 bases, and 7 bases had no gene match. Germline assignment: CDR1 SGHRS and CDR2 YFSETQ. The CDR3 has 15 residues. CDR3 loop: CASSPRSSGYNEQFF. The DNA of the CDR3 is TGCGCCAGCAGCCCCCGTTCTAGCGGCTACAATGAGCAGTTCTTC.

The V call is TRBV15, the J call TRBJ2-3; a weak D match, TRBD2 (6 bases). With 3 bases removed from V and 6 bases from J, the gap between germline ends came to 16 bases. This CDR3 region has 15 residues. Germline CDR1 reads LNHNV; CDR2 reads YYDKDF (reference sequence). Here the CDR3 DNA reads TGTGCCACCAGCAGTAATGATTTGGAGGGGGATACGCAGTATTTT. Residues: CATSSNDLEGDTQYF.

The chain joins TRBV18 to TRBJ2-5; D possibly corresponds to TRBD1 (6 bases). CDR1 KGHSH and CDR2 LQKENI come from the germline V gene. This CDR3 region has 15 residues. Trimming took 0 bases from V and 2 from J, leaving 10 bases between them. CDR3 DNA sequence: TGTGCCAGCTCACCACCGGGGACAAGTCAAGAGACCCAGTACTTC. This translates into CASSPPGTSQETQYF.

V is TRBV18 and J is TRBJ2-5, with TRBD1 matching over 8 bases. CDR1 and CDR2 (germline): KGHSH, LQKENI. Germline trimming cut 1 base from V and 2 bases from J; bases unmatched to any gene: 3. The CDR3 covers 15 residues. The CDR3, as DNA: TGTGCCAGCTCACCACAACACAGGGGGCAAGAGACCCAGTACTTC. As protein: CASSPQHRGQETQYF.

This clone was counted only a few times. The chain couples TRBV24-1 to TRBJ1-5; no firm D call. The V end was cut by 1 base, the J end by 2 bases, with 14 bases between. Per the germline V gene, CDR1 is KGHDR and CDR2 is SFDVKD. This CDR3 has 17 amino acids. The CDR3 spells CATSDFRTGEGNQPQHF. The CDR3 coding sequence is TGTGCCACCAGTGATTTTCGGACCGGGGAGGGCAATCAGCCCCAGCATTTT.

V is TRBV6-5 and J is TRBJ2-5, with a tentative D call TRBD1 (5 bases). Trimming shortened V by 4 bases and J by 4 bases, and 13 bases separated the two germline ends. The CDR3 runs 14 residues. The germline gives CDR1 MNHEY, CDR2 SVGAGI. Here the CDR3 reads CASSSQGFGETQYF. CDR3 in DNA: TGTGCCAGCAGTTCTCAGGGTTTTGGAGAGACCCAGTACTTC.

The rearrangement links TRBV30 to TRBJ1-2; D is perhaps TRBD1 (6 bases). CDR1 is GTSNPN and CDR2 is SVGIG in the germline V gene (reference sequence). Trimming cost V 4 bases and J 2 bases, with 14 bases left between them. This CDR3 is built from 14 residues. The CDR3 sequence: CAWTGVHRNYGYTF. Written as DNA, the CDR3 is TGTGCCTGGACAGGGGTACACCGGAACTATGGCTACACCTTC.